Following are 22 T cell receptor beta chains from one sample sequenced in a study of T cell changes during pregnancy in multiple sclerosis. Generated by immunoSEQ multiplex PCR, the TCRdb table keeps only in-frame clones and is missing some. The sample comprises about 70,000 clones, about 94% of which are singletons, and less than 0.6% rests with the top ten. The material was peripheral blood, obtained in the third trimester of pregnancy. These receptors were obtained from a female donor with multiple sclerosis, enrolled in a pregnancy study.

The rearrangement joins TRBV6-6 to TRBJ1-5; TRBD1 might be the D (6 bases). Trimming removed 0 bases at V and 7 bases at J, with 10 bases between. Germline CDR1 is MNHNY and CDR2 is SVGAGI (reference sequence). The length of the CDR3 is 14 residues. The CDR3 is CASSYSSQGQPQHF. Written as DNA, the CDR3 is TGTGCCAGCAGTTACTCCTCACAGGGCCAGCCCCAGCATTTT.

This chain joins TRBV15 and TRBJ1-3; D is undetermined. Looked up from germline, CDR1 is LNHNV and CDR2 is YYDKDF (reference sequence). V dropped 0 bases and J dropped 4 bases, with 13 bases sitting between them. The CDR3 runs to 16 residues. The CDR3 loop is CATSRDSPSFGNTIYF. The CDR3 nucleotides are TGTGCCACCAGCAGAGATTCCCCGTCCTTCGGAAACACCATATATTTT.

The gene calls are TRBV30 and TRBJ1-1; the match to TRBD1 covers 7 bases. J gave up 6 bases and V 3 bases, and 13 bases lay outside the gene matches. The CDR3 covers 15 residues. From germline, CDR1 is GTSNPN and CDR2 SVGIG (reference sequence). CDR3 sequence (DNA): TGTGCCTGGAGCCTCCCTCAGGGGGGCAGCCCTGAAGCTTTCTTT. Its translation is CAWSLPQGGSPEAFF.

This clone was seen only once. This chain joins TRBV4-1 and TRBJ1-1, with D hard to call. Per the germline V gene, CDR1 is MGHRA and CDR2 is YSYEKL. V lost 0 bases and J 4 bases, leaving 6 bases between the germline ends. The CDR3 is 13 amino acids. The CDR3 DNA reads as TGCGCCAGCAGCCAAGAATCCCTCACTGAAGCTTTCTTT. Amino acid sequence: CASSQESLTEAFF.

The chain carries TRBV7-6 and TRBJ2-2; 9 bases fit TRBD2. This CDR3 is 16 amino acids long. Germline V gene data show CDR1 as SGHVS and CDR2 as FNYEAQ. V dropped 0 bases and J dropped 2; count of bases not matched to a gene: 1. The CDR3 region has the DNA TGTGCCAGCAGCTTAGCTGGGACTAGCAACACCGGGGAGCTGTTTTTT. Translation: CASSLAGTSNTGELFF.

The chain joins TRBV19 to TRBJ2-3; D remains ambiguous. The V and J ends lost 9 bases and 5 bases respectively, with 6 bases between them. CDR1 and CDR2 (germline): LNHDA, SQIVND (reference sequence). This CDR3 has 10 amino acids. CDR3 amino acids: CASAKDTQYF. The CDR3 bases are TGTGCCAGCGCGAAAGATACGCAGTATTTT.

The V and J genes are TRBV5-1 and TRBJ1-3; unclear D gene. The germline gives CDR1 SGHRS, CDR2 YFSETQ. V shed 3 bases and J shed 0 bases, with 10 bases lying between them. This CDR3 contains 15 residues. CDR3 protein: CASSSPGSSGNTIYF. The CDR3 DNA follows: TGCGCCAGCAGCTCGCCGGGGTCCTCTGGAAACACCATATATTTT.

The V gene is TRBV18, the J gene TRBJ2-2; the match to TRBD1 covers 9 bases. V shed 6 bases and J 5 bases; nucleotides not matched to a gene: 7. CDR3 size: 15 residues. Germline V gene sequence: CDR1 KGHSH, CDR2 LQKENI. In nucleotides, the CDR3 is TGTGCCAGCTCGGCCGGGACAGGGAGGACCGGGGAGCTGTTTTTT. It codes for CASSAGTGRTGELFF.

This chain connects TRBV5-8 to TRBJ2-3, with TRBD2 as a possible D gene (5 bases). V shed 5 bases and J shed 4 bases, with 8 bases lying between them. The CDR3 covers 12 residues. Germline V gives CDR1 SGHTS, CDR2 YDEGEE. CDR3 in amino acids: CASSLDSDTQYF. CDR3 bases: TGTGCCAGCAGTCTGGACTCAGATACGCAGTATTTT.

The chain recombines TRBV11-1 with TRBJ2-6, with D maybe TRBD2 (6 bases). Trimming left V 2 bases short and J 1 base short, with 15 bases between. The CDR3 consists of 18 residues. Germline V gene data show CDR1 as SGHAT and CDR2 as FQDESV (reference sequence). This CDR3 reads CASSLRLGAVSGANVLTF. The CDR3 bases are TGTGCCAGCAGCTTAAGACTAGGAGCTGTTTCTGGGGCCAACGTCCTGACTTTC.

This chain links TRBV21-1 with TRBJ1-1; the D call in the table, TRBD1, was not verified against the DNA. TRBV21-1 represents a pseudogene. The CDR3 is made up of 16 amino acids. CDR3 in amino acids: CASTRKKGQPNTEAFF. As DNA, the CDR3 is TGTGCCAGCACCCGAAAAAAGGGGCAGCCGAACACTGAAGCTTTCTTT.

The chain joins TRBV2 to TRBJ2-3, with D possibly being TRBD2 (5 bases). The CDR3 consists of 15 residues. V was cut by 3 bases and J by 1 base, with 11 bases left in between. The germline V gene encodes CDR1 SNHLY and CDR2 FYNNEI. The CDR3 DNA sequence: TGTGCCAGCAGTGACATGGGAGCTGGCACAGATACGCAGTATTTT. Its translation is CASSDMGAGTDTQYF.

The chain joins TRBV6-1 to TRBJ1-1; D unresolved. The CDR3 length is 14 residues. Trimming removed 1 base from V and 4 bases from J, with 10 bases in between. Germline V gives CDR1 MNHNS, CDR2 SASEGT. DNA of the CDR3: TGTGCCAGCAGTGAAGGCCAGGTCGTCACTGAAGCTTTCTTT. Amino acids: CASSEGQVVTEAFF.

A single count supports this clone. The chain recombines TRBV7-8 with TRBJ1-1; 7 bases fit TRBD1. V gave up 4 bases and J gave up 5 bases; unmatched junction bases: 10. This CDR3 is built from 15 residues. Germline V gene data show CDR1 as SGHVS and CDR2 as FQNEAQ. CDR3 amino acids: CASSSRQGRETEAFF. The CDR3 DNA follows: TGTGCCAGCAGCTCAAGACAGGGTCGGGAAACTGAAGCTTTCTTT.

A single count supports this clone. This sequence joins TRBV7-2 and TRBJ1-2; 7 nucleotides match TRBD1. Unmatched junction bases numbered 11, after V lost 3 bases and J lost 7 bases. The CDR3 has 15 residues. Germline V lookup: CDR1 SGHTA, CDR2 FQGNSA. The CDR3 loop reads CASSFRAGQYGGYTF. Written as DNA, the CDR3 is TGTGCCAGCAGCTTTCGCGCGGGACAGTATGGTGGCTACACCTTC.

The chain uses TRBV6-1 and TRBJ1-3, with 7 bases lining up with TRBD1. V gave up 7 bases and J gave up 2 bases; unmatched junction bases: 5. The CDR3 covers 14 residues. Per germline, CDR1 MNHNS and CDR2 SASEGT. CDR3 region: CASTQQGTGNTIYF. CDR3 nucleotide sequence: TGTGCCAGCACCCAACAGGGGACTGGAAACACCATATATTTT.

The chain couples TRBV7-3 to TRBJ2-5; D remains ambiguous. V gave up 3 bases and J gave up 4 bases, with 9 bases separating them. The CDR3 spans 13 residues. CDR1 is SGHTA and CDR2 is FQGTGA in the germline V gene. The CDR3 nucleotides read TGTGCCAGCAGCTTCCGCGCGAGAGAGACCCAGTACTTC. Translation gives CASSFRARETQYF.

The chain recombines TRBV9 with TRBJ2-5; 7 bases are shared with TRBD2. Looked up from germline, CDR1 is SGDLS and CDR2 is YYNGEE. This CDR3 is 16 amino acids long. The trim removed 4 bases at V and 5 bases at J, leaving 14 bases unmatched. CDR3 in amino acids: CASSSGAGHRQETQYF. The CDR3, as DNA: TGTGCCAGCAGCTCCGGAGCGGGGCACCGCCAGGAGACCCAGTACTTC.

The DNA of the CDR3 is TGTGCCAGCTCACCATCGACAGGGAACGGTCAGCCCCAGCATTTT. Its protein is CASSPSTGNGQPQHF. The chain uses TRBV18 and TRBJ1-5, with 7 bases that match TRBD1. The germline V gene encodes CDR1 KGHSH and CDR2 LQKENI. V lost 2 bases to trimming and J lost 6 bases; unmatched junction nucleotides: 7. The CDR3 length is 15 residues.

CDR3: CASSASIRGGVMNTEAFF. Here the CDR3 DNA reads TGTGCCAGCAGTGCCTCGATTAGGGGGGGAGTTATGAACACTGAAGCTTTCTTT. The genes are TRBV27 and TRBJ1-1, with D perhaps TRBD1 (6 bases). V was pared by 5 bases and J by 0 bases, with 22 bases between. The germline gives CDR1 MNHEY, CDR2 SMNVEV (reference sequence). This CDR3 has 18 residues.

The chain joins TRBV7-2 to TRBJ2-7, with D possibly matching TRBD1 (6 bases). V dropped 4 bases and J dropped 2 bases, with 15 bases sitting between them. The CDR3 spans 15 residues. Germline-derived CDR1 and CDR2 are SGHTA and FQGNSA. The CDR3 region is CASSSNRALTYEQYF. DNA for the CDR3: TGTGCCAGCAGCTCCAACAGGGCCTTAACCTACGAGCAGTACTTC.

This clone was seen once. This chain joins TRBV5-4 and TRBJ2-2; a possible D gene is TRBD1 (6 bases). Trimming took off 6 bases at V and 1 base at J, with 16 bases between the two ends. CDR3 length: 16 residues. In germline, CDR1 is SGHNT, CDR2 YYREEE (reference sequence). The CDR3 loop reads CASTNPGTMNTGELFF. CDR3 in DNA: TGTGCCAGCACCAATCCCGGGACAATGAACACCGGGGAGCTGTTTTTT.